Below are 30 T cell receptor beta chains sequenced from a single sample in a study of T-cell reconstitution after alpha-beta-depleted transplantation in children. Unique molecular identifiers were incorporated when the TCRbeta library was constructed. TCRdb fed the PCR reads into MiXCR, producing one record per CDR3 protein. The sample lists approximately 300,000 distinct CDR3 sequences, approximately 10% seen once, with about a quarter in the top ten. The material sequenced was peripheral blood, taken 180 days after TCRalphabeta/CD19-depleted stem cell transplant. All receptors derive from a male patient aged 2 to 10 who had a stem cell transplant for chronic granulomatous disease, so the T cells may come from the graft donor.

About this clonotype itself: A much larger clone lies a single base off, so this may be a read error. The chain uses TRBV3-1 and TRBJ2-3; 8 bases are a match to TRBD1. V lost 3 bases and J lost 5; bases outside the gene matches: 7. The germline V gene encodes CDR1 LGHDT and CDR2 YNNKEL (reference sequence). This CDR3 spans 15 amino acids. CDR3 nucleotides: TGTGCCAGCAGCCATTCTGGACAGGGACAAGATACGCAGTATTTT. Residues: CASSHSGQGQDTQYF.

At least ten counts were recorded for this clonotype. The chain links TRBV5-1 to TRBJ2-2, with D maybe TRBD1 (6 bases). The CDR3 has 16 amino acids. The germline V and J ends were trimmed by 4 bases and 0 bases, with 13 bases remaining between them. The germline gives CDR1 SGHRS, CDR2 YFSETQ. The CDR3 nucleotides are TGCGCCAGCAGCCCTAGACAGGCCACGAACACCGGGGAGCTGTTTTTT. Its protein product is CASSPRQATNTGELFF. The whole variable domain, filled in from reference TRBV5-1 and TRBJ2-2, reads KAGVTQTPRYLIKTRGQQVTLSCSPISGHRSVSWYQQTPGQGLQFLFEYFSETQRNKGNFPGRFSGRQFSNSRSEMNVSTLELGDSALYLCASSPRQATNTGELFFGEGSRLTVL.

This clonotype has at least ten counts. The chain employs TRBV12-3 or TRBV12-4 and TRBJ1-2, with a weak D call TRBD1 (5 bases). This CDR3 is built from 12 residues. Trimming cost V 5 bases and J 7 bases, with 11 bases left between them. The CDR3 is CASSPLGVGYTF. CDR3 coding DNA: TGTGCCAGCAGTCCACTGGGGGTTGGCTACACCTTC.

This clonotype has a count of ten or more. The chain links TRBV5-5 to TRBJ2-2; tentative D call: TRBD2 (6 bases). Germline V gene data show CDR1 as SGHKS and CDR2 as YYEKEE (reference sequence). The V end lost 2 bases, the J end lost 4 bases, and 18 bases lay between the germline ends. The CDR3 is 17 amino acids. CDR3 sequence: CASSFLSTSVVTGELFF. The CDR3 DNA follows: TGTGCCAGCAGCTTTTTGTCGACTAGTGTCGTCACCGGGGAGCTGTTTTTT.

This clonotype was picked up many times. The chain joins TRBV12-3 or TRBV12-4 to TRBJ2-5; D uncertain. Trimming took off 6 bases at V and 5 bases at J, with 10 bases between the two ends. The CDR3 spans 12 residues. The CDR3 sequence is CASSPSRETQYF. In DNA, the CDR3 is TGTGCCAGCAGCCCATCGCGGGAGACCCAGTACTTC.

V usage is TRBV7-9 and J usage is TRBJ2-1, with D unresolved. The CDR3 extends over 13 amino acids. V was clipped by 2 bases and J by 8 bases, with 10 bases between them. Germline CDR1 reads SEHNR; CDR2 reads FQNEAQ (reference sequence). CDR3 bases: TGTGCCAGCAGCTTATCCAGCCGCGATGAGCAGTTCTTC. Its protein product is CASSLSSRDEQFF.

The chain has TRBV7-9 and TRBJ2-1; perhaps TRBD2 as D (7 bases). The CDR3 spans 16 residues. Trimming shortened V by 3 bases and J by 6 bases, and 18 bases separated the two germline ends. CDR1 SEHNR and CDR2 FQNEAQ come from the germline V gene (reference sequence). CDR3 DNA sequence: TGTGCCAGCAGCTTGGGTCTCTGGGAGGGGGGCAATGAGCAGTTCTTC. Translation gives CASSLGLWEGGNEQFF.

This clonotype was seen repeatedly, ten times or more. The chain links TRBV2 to TRBJ1-6, with TRBD1 as a possible D gene (5 bases). Germline lookup yields CDR1 SNHLY and CDR2 FYNNEI. The length of the CDR3 is 16 residues. Trimming removed 3 bases from V and 2 bases from J, with 11 bases in between. The CDR3 loop is CASSEGTAAYNSPLHF. CDR3 nucleotide sequence: TGTGCCAGCAGTGAGGGGACGGCGGCCTATAATTCACCCCTCCACTTT.

This clonotype has ten or more counts. The chain is built from TRBV7-2 and TRBJ2-2; 8 bases line up with TRBD1. Germline CDR1 is SGHTA and CDR2 is FQGNSA. V lost 5 bases, J lost 4 bases, and 9 bases stayed unmatched. There are 16 residues in the CDR3. DNA of the CDR3: TGTGCCAGCAGCCCCCGACAGGGGCCCTTCACCGGGGAGCTGTTTTTT. Protein product: CASSPRQGPFTGELFF. The whole variable domain, filled in from reference TRBV7-2 and TRBJ2-2, reads GAGVSQSPSNKVTEKGKDVELRCDPISGHTALYWYRQSLGQGLEFLIYFQGNSAPDKSGLPSDRFSAERTGGSVSTLTIQRTQQEDSAVYLCASSPRQGPFTGELFFGEGSRLTVL.

V usage is TRBV28 and J usage is TRBJ2-3, with TRBD2 identical over 11 bases. CDR3 size: 17 residues. CDR1 and CDR2 from the germline V gene are MDHEN and SYDVKM. Trimming cost V 1 base and J 1 base; bases outside gene matches: 4. CDR3 in amino acids: CASSLLAGGPGTDTQYF. In DNA, the CDR3 is TGTGCCAGCAGTTTATTAGCGGGAGGGCCCGGCACAGATACGCAGTATTTT.

This clonotype has at least ten counts. V is TRBV20-1 and J is TRBJ1-5; 9 bases line up with TRBD1. The CDR3 spans 15 residues. The V segment lost 3 bases and the J segment 7 bases; nucleotides outside the gene matches: 10. Germline CDR1 DFQATT, CDR2 SNEGSKA (reference sequence). CDR3 nucleotide sequence: TGCAGTGCTAGGCCGGGACAGGGAGTTGGACAGCCCCAGCATTTT. The encoded protein is CSARPGQGVGQPQHF.

This clonotype was counted ten times or more. The gene calls are TRBV18 and TRBJ2-7; D is possibly TRBD1 or TRBD2 (5 bases each). CDR3 size: 15 residues. With 0 bases removed from V and 5 bases from J, the gap between germline ends came to 14 bases. Per the germline V gene, CDR1 is KGHSH and CDR2 is LQKENI. CDR3 sequence reads: CASSPPTRDLNEQYF. As DNA, the CDR3 is TGTGCCAGCTCACCACCGACCCGGGACCTAAACGAGCAGTACTTC.

There are many counts of this clonotype. The chain recombines TRBV28 with TRBJ1-1, with 8 nucleotides matching TRBD1. Germline lookup yields CDR1 MDHEN and CDR2 SYDVKM. The ends lost 2 bases at V and 3 bases at J; junction bases unmatched: 8. This CDR3 region has 16 residues. CDR3: CASSLVTGVTDTEAFF. The CDR3 nucleotides are TGTGCCAGCAGTTTAGTGACAGGGGTTACCGACACTGAAGCTTTCTTT.

Many counts were recorded for this clonotype. The chain recombines TRBV28 with TRBJ2-7, with 7 bases identical to TRBD1. The CDR3 is 15 amino acids. Germline CDR1 and CDR2: MDHEN and SYDVKM. J was trimmed by 2 bases and V by 7 bases; bases with no gene match: 11. Here the CDR3 reads CASTPIEGTAYEQYF. The CDR3 DNA sequence: TGTGCCAGCACCCCTATAGAGGGGACAGCCTACGAGCAGTACTTC.

A note on this clonotype: This may stem from a read error, because a much larger clone lies one nucleotide away. The J gene is TRBJ1-4, the V gene TRBV12-3 or TRBV12-4; D not certain. This CDR3 contains 14 residues. The CDR3 coding sequence is TGTGCCAACAGTTTTACGAGGTCTGCGGAAAAACTGTTTTTT. It encodes CANSFTRSAEKLFF.

This clonotype was detected many times. The V gene is TRBV5-1, the J gene TRBJ2-7; D may be TRBD1 (5 bases). Germline CDR1 reads SGHRS; CDR2 reads YFSETQ. This CDR3 is 12 amino acids long. Trimming left V 0 bases short and J 7 bases short, with 8 bases between. CDR3 nucleotides: TGCGCCAGCAGCTTGGATGACAGAGAGCAGTACTTC. As protein: CASSLDDREQYF.

This clonotype appeared many times. The chain links TRBV6-5 to TRBJ1-6; 7 bases line up with TRBD1. This CDR3 has 17 residues. Germline CDR1 and CDR2: MNHEY and SVGAGI. Germline trimming cut 0 bases from V and 7 bases from J; bases unmatched to any gene: 9. CDR3 amino acids: CASSYSGRAGGNSPLHF. The CDR3 DNA follows: TGTGCCAGCAGTTACTCCGGCAGGGCAGGGGGGAATTCACCCCTCCACTTT.

This clonotype was seen only a few times. This chain uses TRBV18 with TRBJ2-5; D remains unclear. This CDR3 has 13 residues. The germline V and J ends were trimmed by 8 bases and 4 bases, with 14 bases remaining between them. Germline V gene sequence: CDR1 KGHSH, CDR2 LQKENI. The DNA for the CDR3 is TGTGCCAGCAACCCGGGTCCCGGAGAGACCCAGTACTTC. Translating it yields CASNPGPGETQYF.

The table lists this clonotype with many counts. This chain connects TRBV12-3 or TRBV12-4 to TRBJ2-1; D gene ambiguous. CDR3 length equals 12 residues. Between the trimmed V and J ends, which lost 3 bases and 4 bases, there was a span of 4 bases. The CDR3 DNA is TGTGCCAGCAGTTTTTCTTACAATGAGCAGTTCTTC. This sequence encodes CASSFSYNEQFF.

This clonotype was counted ten times or more. V gene TRBV6-1 combines with J gene TRBJ2-1; either TRBD1 or TRBD2 may supply D (5 bases each). Germline V gene lookup returns CDR1 MNHNS and CDR2 SASEGT. The CDR3 spans 17 residues. V was clipped by 2 bases and J by 3 bases, with 17 bases between them. CDR3 sequence reads: CASSERDASLIYNEQFF. CDR3 nucleotides: TGTGCCAGCAGTGAACGGGACGCATCCTTAATCTACAATGAGCAGTTCTTC.

This clonotype occurred many times. The V call is TRBV27, the J call TRBJ2-3; D gene uncertain. The CDR3 runs to 13 residues. The V and J ends lost 5 bases and 4 bases respectively, with 10 bases between them. Per the germline V gene, CDR1 is MNHEY and CDR2 is SMNVEV (reference sequence). CDR3 protein: CASSPYTSDTQYF. In DNA form, the CDR3 reads TGTGCCAGCAGTCCGTATACTTCAGATACGCAGTATTTT.

This clonotype was detected a few times. The chain employs TRBV29-1 and TRBJ1-1; the match to TRBD1 covers 7 bases. This CDR3 has 13 residues. The junction had 10 bases not matched to a gene; V was cut back by 7 bases and J by 5 bases. Germline CDR1 and CDR2: SQVTM and ANQGSEA. The CDR3 coding sequence is TGCAGCGATAACAGGGGAGGGGTAACTGAAGCTTTCTTT. Protein sequence: CSDNRGGVTEAFF. Supplemented by reference TRBV29-1 and TRBJ1-1, the full variable domain reads SAVISQKPSRDICQRGTSLTIQCQVDSQVTMMFWYRQQPGQSLTLIATANQGSEATYESGFVIDKFPISRPNLTFSTLTVSNMSPEDSSIYLCSDNRGGVTEAFFGQGTRLTVV.

For this clonotype: One end of the junction fails to match germline, which may point to a read error. The CDR3 spells CCARGGSLAGETDTQYF. The CDR3 region has the DNA TGCTGTGCTAGAGGGGGTTCTCTAGCGGGAGAAACAGATACGCAGTATTTT. This chain joins TRBV20-1 and TRBJ2-3, with TRBD2 identical over 10 bases. Germline lookup yields CDR1 DFQATT and CDR2 SNEGSKA (reference sequence). The CDR3 spans 17 residues.

Note on this clonotype: A much larger clone differs by one base, so this may be a read error. V and J are TRBV12-3 or TRBV12-4 and TRBJ1-5, with D perhaps matching TRBD1 (5 bases). The CDR3 is 15 residues long. The germline V and J ends were trimmed by 3 bases and 1 base, with 10 bases remaining between them. This CDR3 is CASSFAGSSNQPQHF. CDR3 nucleotides: TGTGCCAGCAGTTTCGCAGGGTCCAGCAATCAGCCCCAGCATTTT.

CDR3 protein: CACQTSGSPREQFF. Written as DNA, the CDR3 is TGTGCCTGCCAGACTAGCGGGAGTCCCCGTGAGCAGTTCTTC. The rearrangement uses TRBV30 and TRBJ2-1; 12 bases align to TRBD2. Trimming took 6 bases from V and 9 from J; bases not matched to a gene: 9. Germline assignment: CDR1 GTSNPN and CDR2 SVGIG (reference sequence). The CDR3 is made up of 14 amino acids.

Concerning this clonotype itself: Lacking the conserved final phenylalanine or tryptophan, this CDR3 likely reflects a read error. Because the CDR3's place on the DNA is in doubt, the DNA is left out and the CDR3 is given as listed by TCRdb. The rearrangement joins TRBV5-1 to TRBJ2-7. The CDR3 totals 15 residues, both ends included. Germline lookup yields CDR1 SGHRS and CDR2 YFSETQ. CDR3 region: CASSYKDGSSYELYS.

This clonotype was observed many times. The rearrangement links TRBV15 to TRBJ2-1, with a possible D match to TRBD2 (6 bases). This CDR3 contains 15 residues. Germline V gene sequence: CDR1 LNHNV, CDR2 YYDKDF (reference sequence). V was cut by 0 bases and J by 9 bases, with 15 bases left in between. CDR3 sequence reads: CATSRDRRGLGEQFF. The CDR3, as DNA: TGTGCCACCAGCAGAGATAGGAGGGGCCTAGGTGAGCAGTTCTTC. Using reference TRBV15 and TRBJ2-1 for the parts outside the CDR3, the full variable domain is DAMVIQNPRYQVTQFGKPVTLSCSQTLNHNVMYWYQQKSSQAPKLLFHYYDKDFNNEADTPDNFQSRRPNTSFCFLDIRSPGLGDTAMYLCATSRDRRGLGEQFFGPGTRLTVL.

This sequence joins TRBV23-1 and TRBJ1-1, with unresolved D. TRBV23-1 is marked as an open reading frame, function uncertain. The CDR3 has 15 residues. V was cut by 4 bases and J by 0 bases, with 12 bases left in between. In DNA form, the CDR3 reads TGCGCCAGCAGTCCCTCACAGAGATTGAACACTGAAGCTTTCTTT. Amino acids: CASSPSQRLNTEAFF.

This clonotype was seen repeatedly, ten times or more. The chain joins TRBV5-1 to TRBJ2-5; tentative D call: TRBD2 (5 bases). The CDR3 runs 12 residues. Trimming took off 4 bases at V and 5 bases at J, with 9 bases between the two ends. Per the germline V gene, CDR1 is SGHRS and CDR2 is YFSETQ. The CDR3, as DNA: TGCGCCAGCAGCACCGGGGAGGAGACCCAGTACTTC. It yields the protein CASSTGEETQYF.

This clonotype has more than one count but fewer than ten. The V gene is TRBV29-1, the J gene TRBJ2-1; 8 nucleotides align to TRBD1. CDR3 length: 12 amino acids. Germline V gene data show CDR1 as SQVTM and CDR2 as ANQGSEA. J was trimmed by 7 bases and V by 5 bases; bases with no gene match: 4. CDR3 DNA: TGCAGCGTTCGAAGACAGGGGAATGAGCAGTTCTTC. It codes for CSVRRQGNEQFF.